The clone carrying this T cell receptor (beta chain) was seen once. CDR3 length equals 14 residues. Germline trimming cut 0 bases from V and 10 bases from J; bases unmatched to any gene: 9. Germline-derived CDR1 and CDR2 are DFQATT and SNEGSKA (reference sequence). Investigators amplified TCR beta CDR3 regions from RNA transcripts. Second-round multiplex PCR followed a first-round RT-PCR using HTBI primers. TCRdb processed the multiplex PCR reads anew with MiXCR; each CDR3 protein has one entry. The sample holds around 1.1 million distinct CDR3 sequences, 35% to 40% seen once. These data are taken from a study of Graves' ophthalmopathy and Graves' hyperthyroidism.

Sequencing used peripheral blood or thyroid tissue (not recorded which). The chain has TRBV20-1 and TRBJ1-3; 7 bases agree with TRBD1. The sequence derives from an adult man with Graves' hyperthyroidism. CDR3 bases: TGCAGTGCTAGAGATAAACAGGGGAGCCCAACCATATATTTT. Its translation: CSARDKQGSPTIYF.